Described below is a single T cell receptor (beta chain) sequence and its context. V was clipped by 0 bases and J by 5 bases; unmatched bases: 15. The length of the CDR3 is 19 residues. Germline values: CDR1 SGDLS, CDR2 YYNGEE. All of the donors resided in Nashville, Tennessee, and each was a Caucasian adult. CD45RA+ naive and CD45RA-negative memory subsets were separated from CD4+ cells. These data originate in a study of shared clonotypes between healthy human individuals. The method was immunoSEQ multiplex PCR; TCRdb's version includes in-frame clones alone and lacks a portion of them. The sample lists millions of clones, 85% to 95% occurring once.

The chain employs TRBV9 and TRBJ2-5; TRBD2 matches at 11 bases. This sequence was found in a man between 18 and 35 years old in good health. The sample comprised naive CD4+ T cells sorted from blood. The subset: CD45RA+ positively selected. The CDR3: CASSVGLAGGPGIGETQYF. The CDR3 DNA follows: TGTGCCAGCAGCGTAGGCCTAGCGGGAGGCCCGGGCATCGGCGAGACCCAGTACTTC.